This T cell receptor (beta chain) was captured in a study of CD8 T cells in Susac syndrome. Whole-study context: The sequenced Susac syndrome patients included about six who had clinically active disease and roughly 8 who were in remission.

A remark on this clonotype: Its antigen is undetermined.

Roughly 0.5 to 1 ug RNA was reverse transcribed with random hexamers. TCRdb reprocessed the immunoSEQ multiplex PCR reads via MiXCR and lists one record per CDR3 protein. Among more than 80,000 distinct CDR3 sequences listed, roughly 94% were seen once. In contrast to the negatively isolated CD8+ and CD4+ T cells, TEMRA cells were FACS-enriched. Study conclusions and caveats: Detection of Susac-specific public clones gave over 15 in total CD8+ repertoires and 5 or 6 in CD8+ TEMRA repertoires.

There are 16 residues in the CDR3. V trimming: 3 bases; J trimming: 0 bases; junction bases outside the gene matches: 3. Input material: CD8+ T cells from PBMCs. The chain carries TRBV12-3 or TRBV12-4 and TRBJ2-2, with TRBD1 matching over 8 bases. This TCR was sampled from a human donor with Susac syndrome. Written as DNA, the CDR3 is TGTGCCAGCAGTTTCGACAGGGGTCCGAACACCGGGGAGCTGTTTTTT. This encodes CASSFDRGPNTGELFF.